This is a list of T cell receptor beta chains from one sample in a study of OX40 agonist ivuxolimab in advanced cancers. This table comes from immunoSEQ multiplex PCR, and its TCRdb copy is limited to in-frame clones, with some not included. The table records tens of thousands of clones, roughly four fifths of them present only once. Sequenced material: CD4+ or CD8+ T cells sorted from blood, taken in a trial of the OX40 agonist ivuxolimab. All receptors come from an adult with an advanced solid tumor such as melanoma, head and neck, liver or kidney cancer. The CDR3 runs from the conserved cysteine through the conserved F or W. D genes are given only for firm matches. Rows may omit the clone size; those that give it use once, few, many or a size class.

CDR3aa: CAISGRVGETQYF
CDR3nt: TGTGCCATCAGTGGGAGAGTAGGAGAGACCCAGTACTTC
j_gene: TRBJ2-5
v_gene: TRBV10-3
d_gene: -
abundance: -

CDR3aa: CASSLRTGAIDPQHF
CDR3nt: TGTGCCAGCAGTCTGCGGACAGGGGCAATAGATCCCCAGCATTTT
j_gene: TRBJ1-5
v_gene: TRBV6-6
d_gene: TRBD1
abundance: -

CDR3aa: CASRTSGRDTGELFF
CDR3nt: TGTGCCAGCAGAACTAGCGGGAGGGACACCGGGGAGCTGTTTTTT
j_gene: TRBJ2-2
v_gene: TRBV7-9
d_gene: TRBD2
abundance: -

CDR3aa: CASSDLGQGRTGNQPQHF
CDR3nt: TGTGCCAGCAGTGATCTCGGGCAGGGGAGAACTGGCAATCAGCCCCAGCATTTT
j_gene: TRBJ1-5
v_gene: TRBV2
d_gene: -
abundance: -

CDR3aa: CASSQRQGASYEQYF
CDR3nt: TGTGCCAGCAGTCAGAGACAGGGGGCTTCCTACGAGCAGTACTTC
j_gene: TRBJ2-7
v_gene: TRBV27
d_gene: TRBD1
abundance: -

CDR3aa: CASSTGEETQYF
CDR3nt: TGCGCCAGCAGTACAGGGGAAGAGACCCAGTACTTC
j_gene: TRBJ2-5
v_gene: TRBV5-1
d_gene: TRBD1
abundance: -

CDR3aa: CASSPAGGTDTQYF
CDR3nt: TGTGCCAGCAGCCCAGCGGGGGGTACGGATACGCAGTATTTT
j_gene: TRBJ2-3
v_gene: TRBV7-9
d_gene: TRBD2
abundance: -

CDR3aa: CASSVVEREFGEQFF
CDR3nt: TGTGCCAGCAGCGTAGTGGAGCGGGAGTTTGGTGAGCAGTTCTTC
j_gene: TRBJ2-1
v_gene: TRBV9
d_gene: TRBD2
abundance: -

CDR3aa: CASSPGTSGGASETQYF
CDR3nt: TGTGCCAGCAGCCCCGGGACTAGCGGGGGGGCTTCAGAGACCCAGTACTTC
j_gene: TRBJ2-5
v_gene: TRBV7-9
d_gene: TRBD2
abundance: few

CDR3aa: CASSHGTLNEKLFF
CDR3nt: TGTGCCAGCTCACACGGGACACTTAATGAAAAACTGTTTTTT
j_gene: TRBJ1-4
v_gene: TRBV18
d_gene: -
abundance: -

CDR3aa: CASSYSRPTGAYGYTF
CDR3nt: TGTGCCAGCAGTTACTCTCGACCGACAGGGGCATATGGCTACACCTTC
j_gene: TRBJ1-2
v_gene: TRBV6-5
d_gene: TRBD1
abundance: once

CDR3aa: CASSRLGQGWETQYF
CDR3nt: TGTGCCAGCAGCCGTCTGGGACAGGGCTGGGAGACCCAGTACTTC
j_gene: TRBJ2-5
v_gene: TRBV7-2
d_gene: TRBD1
abundance: -

CDR3aa: CATSRTGPGGNTIYF
CDR3nt: TGTGCCACCAGCAGGACAGGTCCAGGGGGAAACACCATATATTTT
j_gene: TRBJ1-3
v_gene: TRBV15
d_gene: -
abundance: -

CDR3aa: CASSFGIGEGSHYGYTF
CDR3nt: TGTGCCAGCAGTTTTGGTATAGGGGAAGGCTCTCACTATGGCTACACCTTC
j_gene: TRBJ1-2
v_gene: TRBV5-4
d_gene: -
abundance: -

CDR3aa: CVSTRESMNTEAFF
CDR3nt: TGTGTCAGCACCCGCGAGTCGATGAACACTGAAGCTTTCTTT
j_gene: TRBJ1-1
v_gene: TRBV7-9
d_gene: -
abundance: -

CDR3aa: CASSQVRAGGREAFF
CDR3nt: TGTGCCAGCAGCCAAGTTCGGGCAGGGGGTCGAGAAGCTTTCTTT
j_gene: TRBJ1-1
v_gene: TRBV14
d_gene: TRBD1
abundance: few

CDR3aa: CASSPRGMGAFF
CDR3nt: TGTGCCAGCAGCCCTAGGGGGATGGGCGCTTTCTTT
j_gene: TRBJ1-1
v_gene: TRBV27
d_gene: -
abundance: -

CDR3aa: CASRTGDSGANVLTF
CDR3nt: TGTGCCAGTAGGACAGGGGACTCTGGGGCCAACGTCCTGACTTTC
j_gene: TRBJ2-6
v_gene: TRBV2
d_gene: TRBD1
abundance: -

CDR3aa: CASSLVAGGGNTIYF
CDR3nt: TGCGCCAGCAGCTTGGTGGCAGGGGGCGGAAACACCATATATTTT
j_gene: TRBJ1-3
v_gene: TRBV5-1
d_gene: TRBD1
abundance: -

CDR3aa: CASSFGPFSGNTIYF
CDR3nt: TGTGCCAGCAGCTTCGGACCCTTCTCTGGAAACACCATATATTTT
j_gene: TRBJ1-3
v_gene: TRBV5-4
d_gene: -
abundance: -

CDR3aa: CASSRINQPQHF
CDR3nt: TGTGCCAGCAGCCGGATAAATCAGCCCCAGCATTTT
j_gene: TRBJ1-5
v_gene: TRBV27
d_gene: -
abundance: few

CDR3aa: CASSYISSNEQFF
CDR3nt: TGTGCCAGCAGTTACATTTCGAGCAATGAGCAGTTCTTC
j_gene: TRBJ2-1
v_gene: TRBV6-6
d_gene: -
abundance: -

CDR3aa: CASSPRGRGTLVSYEQYF
CDR3nt: TGTGCCAGCAGTCCCCGGGGGCGCGGGACCCTTGTGTCCTACGAGCAGTACTTC
j_gene: TRBJ2-7
v_gene: TRBV28
d_gene: -
abundance: -

CDR3aa: CASSSSGIAYNEQFF
CDR3nt: TGTGCCAGTAGTTCAAGCGGGATCGCCTACAATGAGCAGTTCTTC
j_gene: TRBJ2-1
v_gene: TRBV19
d_gene: TRBD2
abundance: -

CDR3aa: CASSLGGVRTGELFF
CDR3nt: TGCGCCAGCAGCTTGGGCGGAGTGAGGACCGGGGAGCTGTTTTTT
j_gene: TRBJ2-2
v_gene: TRBV5-1
d_gene: -
abundance: -

CDR3aa: CASSYGGSYGYTF
CDR3nt: TGTGCCAGCAGTTATGGGGGTTCGTATGGCTACACCTTC
j_gene: TRBJ1-2
v_gene: TRBV6-5
d_gene: -
abundance: few

CDR3aa: CASTRSGERSGANVLTF
CDR3nt: TGTGCCAGTACCCGTTCAGGGGAACGGTCTGGGGCCAACGTCCTGACTTTC
j_gene: TRBJ2-6
v_gene: TRBV19
d_gene: -
abundance: -

CDR3aa: CASTKAPYNEQFF
CDR3nt: TGTGCCAGCACTAAAGCGCCTTACAATGAGCAGTTCTTC
j_gene: TRBJ2-1
v_gene: TRBV28
d_gene: -
abundance: -

CDR3aa: CASCLSGIPETQYF
CDR3nt: TGTGCCAGCTGCCTCAGCGGGATACCAGAGACCCAGTACTTC
j_gene: TRBJ2-5
v_gene: TRBV2
d_gene: TRBD2
abundance: -

CDR3aa: CASVLGGWNTEAFF
CDR3nt: TGTGCCAGCGTTCTTGGCGGATGGAACACTGAAGCTTTCTTT
j_gene: TRBJ1-1
v_gene: TRBV2
d_gene: -
abundance: -

CDR3aa: CASGRYSGNTIYF
CDR3nt: TGTGCCAGCGGCCGTTACTCTGGAAACACCATATATTTT
j_gene: TRBJ1-3
v_gene: TRBV28
d_gene: -
abundance: -

CDR3aa: CASSFGTGSTDTQYF
CDR3nt: TGTGCCAGCAGCTTTGGGACAGGGTCGACAGATACGCAGTATTTT
j_gene: TRBJ2-3
v_gene: TRBV5-6
d_gene: TRBD1
abundance: few

CDR3aa: CASRHGTGAYSNQPQHF
CDR3nt: TGTGCCAGCAGGCACGGGACAGGAGCTTATAGCAATCAGCCCCAGCATTTT
j_gene: TRBJ1-5
v_gene: TRBV27
d_gene: TRBD1
abundance: -

CDR3aa: CASSLLVGETQYF
CDR3nt: TGTGCCAGCAGCTTACTAGTTGGGGAGACCCAGTACTTC
j_gene: TRBJ2-5
v_gene: TRBV5-5
d_gene: -
abundance: -

CDR3aa: CASSLVRLASTDTQYF
CDR3nt: TGCGCCAGCAGCTTGGTGAGACTAGCCAGCACAGATACGCAGTATTTT
j_gene: TRBJ2-3
v_gene: TRBV5-1
d_gene: TRBD2
abundance: -

CDR3aa: CASSLGLFPTF
CDR3nt: TGTGCCAGCAGCTTAGGGCTGTTCCCCACCTTC
j_gene: TRBJ1-2
v_gene: TRBV7-9
d_gene: -
abundance: -

CDR3aa: CASREPGSYPGYTF
CDR3nt: TGTGCCAGCAGGGAACCGGGATCCTACCCGGGCTACACCTTC
j_gene: TRBJ1-2
v_gene: TRBV2
d_gene: -
abundance: -

CDR3aa: CASKSGTKSPLHF
CDR3nt: TGTGCCAGTAAATCGGGGACGAAATCACCCCTCCACTTT
j_gene: TRBJ1-6
v_gene: TRBV19
d_gene: -
abundance: -

CDR3aa: CASSSLGGSYNEQFF
CDR3nt: TGTGCCAGCAGCTCACTCGGGGGCTCCTACAATGAGCAGTTCTTC
j_gene: TRBJ2-1
v_gene: TRBV9
d_gene: -
abundance: -

CDR3aa: CASSSQGGGTEAFF
CDR3nt: TGTGCCAGTAGCAGCCAGGGAGGGGGCACTGAAGCTTTCTTT
j_gene: TRBJ1-1
v_gene: TRBV19
d_gene: -
abundance: -

CDR3aa: CASSPGGTGELFF
CDR3nt: TGTGCCAGCAGTCCGGGAGGCACCGGGGAGCTGTTTTTT
j_gene: TRBJ2-2
v_gene: TRBV28
d_gene: TRBD2
abundance: -

CDR3aa: CASSSGPYQEKLFF
CDR3nt: TGTGCCAGCAGCAGCGGACCCTATCAGGAAAAACTGTTTTTT
j_gene: TRBJ1-4
v_gene: TRBV5-5
d_gene: -
abundance: -

CDR3aa: CASSLQGGFYEQYF
CDR3nt: TGTGCCAGCAGCCTACAGGGAGGTTTCTACGAGCAGTACTTC
j_gene: TRBJ2-7
v_gene: TRBV7-2
d_gene: -
abundance: -

CDR3aa: CASSLGGGGSNSPLHF
CDR3nt: TGTGCCAGCAGCTTGGGAGGGGGGGGTTCCAATTCACCCCTCCACTTT
j_gene: TRBJ1-6
v_gene: TRBV5-6
d_gene: -
abundance: -

CDR3aa: CASSSELLNTEAFF
CDR3nt: TGTGCCAGCTCATCAGAGTTACTGAACACTGAAGCTTTCTTT
j_gene: TRBJ1-1
v_gene: TRBV18
d_gene: -
abundance: -

CDR3aa: CASSLTANSYNEQFF
CDR3nt: TGTGCCAGCAGCTTAACAGCGAACTCCTACAATGAGCAGTTCTTC
j_gene: TRBJ2-1
v_gene: TRBV7-3
d_gene: -
abundance: -

CDR3aa: CASSPAEGGETQYF
CDR3nt: TGTGCCAGCTCACCCGCCGAAGGGGGGGAGACCCAGTACTTC
j_gene: TRBJ2-5
v_gene: TRBV18
d_gene: -
abundance: -

CDR3aa: CASSQESFEAFF
CDR3nt: TGTGCCAGCTCACAAGAGTCGTTTGAAGCTTTCTTT
j_gene: TRBJ1-1
v_gene: TRBV18
d_gene: -
abundance: -

CDR3aa: CASSAGDTQYF
CDR3nt: TGTGCCAGCTCAGCAGGAGATACGCAGTATTTT
j_gene: TRBJ2-3
v_gene: TRBV18
d_gene: -
abundance: -

CDR3aa: CASSFDPRTGTEAFF
CDR3nt: TGTGCCAGCAGTTTCGATCCTAGGACAGGGACTGAAGCTTTCTTT
j_gene: TRBJ1-1
v_gene: TRBV27
d_gene: TRBD1
abundance: -